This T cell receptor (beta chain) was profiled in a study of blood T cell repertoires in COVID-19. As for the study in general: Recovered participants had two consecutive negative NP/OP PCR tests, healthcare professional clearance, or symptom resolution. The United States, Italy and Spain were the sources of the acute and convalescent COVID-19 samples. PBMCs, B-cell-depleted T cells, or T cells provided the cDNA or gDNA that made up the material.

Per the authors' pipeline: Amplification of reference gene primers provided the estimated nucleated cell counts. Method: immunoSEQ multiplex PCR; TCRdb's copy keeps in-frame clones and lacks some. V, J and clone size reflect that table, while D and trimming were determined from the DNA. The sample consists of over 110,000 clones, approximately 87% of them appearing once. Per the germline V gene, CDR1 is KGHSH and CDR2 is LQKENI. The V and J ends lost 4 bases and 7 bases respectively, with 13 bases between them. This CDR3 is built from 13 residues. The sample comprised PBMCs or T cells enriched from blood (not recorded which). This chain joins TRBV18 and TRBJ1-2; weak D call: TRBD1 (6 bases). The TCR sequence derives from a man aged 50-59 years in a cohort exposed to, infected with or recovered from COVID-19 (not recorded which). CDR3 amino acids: CASSRDRIPGYTF. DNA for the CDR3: TGTGCCAGCTCACGCGACAGGATCCCTGGCTACACCTTC.